A selection of T cell receptor beta chains follows, all from one sample in a study of blood T cell repertoires in COVID-19. The method was immunoSEQ multiplex PCR; TCRdb's version includes in-frame clones alone and lacks a portion of them. The sample consists of tens of thousands of clones, 75% to 85% of them appearing once. The sequenced sample was peripheral blood. The receptors come from a human donor with acute or convalescent COVID-19. The donor label of this sample is uncertain. Both conserved end residues are part of each CDR3. A D gene is named only where the DNA matches it firmly. For some rows the clone size is stated as once, few or many, or as a class when expanded; others skip it.

TRBV19	-	TRBJ2-3	-	CASTTDGGGLASTDTQYF	TGTGCCAGCACCACTGATGGAGGTGGGCTAGCGAGCACAGATACGCAGTATTTT
TRBV10-2	-	TRBJ2-3	TRBD2	CASSENRAVRAGAITDTQYF	TGCGCCAGCAGTGAGAATCGAGCGGTTAGAGCGGGGGCCATCACAGATACGCAGTATTTT
TRBV7-9	-	TRBJ2-1	-	CASSPTSRAYNEQFF	TGTGCCAGCAGCCCGACATCCAGGGCTTACAATGAGCAGTTCTTC
TRBV11-3	-	TRBJ1-4	-	CASSLLEGEKLFF	TGTGCCAGCAGCTTATTAGAGGGTGAAAAACTGTTTTTT
TRBV10-3	once	TRBJ1-2	TRBD1	CAISGGQSYGYTF	TGTGCCATCAGTGGGGGACAGTCATATGGCTACACCTTC
TRBV4-2	-	TRBJ1-1	-	CASSHPGHLNTEAFF	TGTGCCAGCAGCCACCCAGGGCACTTAAACACTGAAGCTTTCTTT
TRBV4-3	-	TRBJ2-1	-	CASSQERYTYNEQFF	TGCGCCAGCAGCCAAGAACGGTATACCTACAATGAGCAGTTCTTC
TRBV3-1/TRBV3-2	-	TRBJ1-1	-	CASSSLGLEAFF	TGTGCCAGCAGCTCCTTGGGCCTTGAAGCTTTCTTT
TRBV25-1	once	TRBJ1-1	-	CASSPGAGVAEAFF	TGTGCCAGCAGCCCGGGGGCGGGGGTCGCTGAAGCTTTCTTT
TRBV15	-	TRBJ2-3	TRBD2	CATSRDVGGTDTQYF	TGTGCCACCAGCAGAGATGTCGGGGGGACAGATACGCAGTATTTT
TRBV3-1/TRBV3-2	-	TRBJ1-3	-	CASSQTYSSGNTIYF	TGTGCCAGCAGCCAGACATATTCCTCTGGAAACACCATATATTTT
TRBV2	-	TRBJ1-2	-	CASRDPRGGGYGYTF	TGTGCCAGCAGGGATCCACGGGGAGGTGGCTATGGCTACACCTTC
TRBV24-1	-	TRBJ2-3	TRBD1	CATSDPNKDRFSTDTQYF	TGTGCCACCAGTGACCCAAACAAGGACAGGTTTAGCACAGATACGCAGTATTTT
TRBV6-6	-	TRBJ2-5	TRBD2	CAGSGRAEETQYF	TGTGCCGGTAGCGGGAGGGCGGAAGAGACCCAGTACTTC
TRBV5-5	-	TRBJ1-2	TRBD1	CASSLGTGLVGYTF	TGTGCCAGCAGCTTGGGGACAGGGTTAGTCGGCTACACCTTC
TRBV24-1	-	TRBJ2-2	TRBD1	CATSDPQTGSFTGELFF	TGTGCCACCAGTGACCCCCAGACAGGGTCCTTTACCGGGGAGCTGTTTTTT
TRBV28	-	TRBJ1-2	-	CASTLVGSRYGYTF	TGTGCCAGCACCCTTGTGGGGAGTCGATATGGCTACACCTTC
TRBV18	-	TRBJ2-5	TRBD1	CASSASRQGSEAQYF	TGTGCCAGCTCAGCGAGTCGACAGGGAAGTGAGGCCCAGTACTTC
TRBV30	-	TRBJ2-2	TRBD2	CAWSVRGRVYTGELFF	TGTGCCTGGAGTGTACGCGGGAGAGTCTACACCGGGGAGCTGTTTTTT
TRBV19	few	TRBJ2-7	TRBD2	CASSIRSGADEQYF	TGTGCCAGTAGTATACGTAGCGGGGCCGACGAGCAGTACTTC
TRBV2	-	TRBJ2-1	TRBD2	CASRGLAINEQFF	TGTGCCAGCAGGGGACTAGCGATAAATGAGCAGTTCTTC
TRBV6-5	-	TRBJ1-2	TRBD1	CASSFRDRGYGYTF	TGTGCCAGCAGTTTCCGGGACAGGGGATATGGCTACACCTTC
TRBV24-1	-	TRBJ2-5	TRBD1	CATSDPTGPQETQYF	TGTGCCACCAGTGACCCGACAGGGCCTCAAGAGACCCAGTACTTC
TRBV19	-	TRBJ1-3	-	CASNLDSSGNTIYF	TGTGCCAGTAATCTGGACAGCTCTGGAAACACCATATATTTT
TRBV12-3/TRBV12-4	-	TRBJ2-7	-	CASSFRVYEQYF	TGTGCCAGCAGTTTTCGTGTATACGAGCAGTACTTC
TRBV30	-	TRBJ1-3	-	CAWGWEGIAGNTIYF	TGTGCCTGGGGGTGGGAGGGGATCGCTGGAAACACCATATATTTT
TRBV6-5	-	TRBJ2-1	TRBD1	CASSYSTGGGRNEQFF	TGTGCCAGCAGTTACTCCACAGGGGGCGGAAGGAATGAGCAGTTCTTC
TRBV6-5	-	TRBJ1-5	TRBD1	CASSSGQGVQPQHF	TGTGCCAGCAGTTCGGGACAGGGTGTTCAGCCCCAGCATTTT
TRBV6-5	-	TRBJ2-6	-	CASSYTSSGANVLTF	TGTGCCAGCAGTTATACTAGCTCTGGGGCCAACGTCCTGACTTTC
TRBV4-1	few	TRBJ2-7	TRBD1	CASSHGTAYEQYF	TGCGCCAGCAGCCATGGGACAGCCTACGAGCAGTACTTC
TRBV7-9	-	TRBJ2-3	TRBD2	CACATSGNTDTQYF	TGTGCCTGCGCGACTAGCGGAAACACAGATACGCAGTATTTT
TRBV28	-	TRBJ1-3	-	CASRSAKSPSVGNTIYF	TGTGCCAGCCGCTCCGCGAAGTCCCCCTCGGTCGGAAACACCATATATTTT
TRBV11-2	-	TRBJ1-2	TRBD1	CASSYQGASEGYTF	TGTGCCAGCAGCTACCAGGGGGCGTCAGAAGGCTACACCTTC
TRBV7-3	-	TRBJ2-3	TRBD2	CASSLQGLAGEDTQYF	TGTGCCAGCAGCTTACAGGGACTAGCGGGAGAAGATACGCAGTATTTT
TRBV7-5	few	TRBJ1-2	-	CARSLEGRAYGYTF	TGTGCCAGAAGCTTGGAGGGTCGGGCCTATGGCTACACCTTC
TRBV7-3	-	TRBJ2-7	TRBD1	CASSVTGSEQYF	TGTGCCAGCAGCGTGACAGGGTCCGAGCAGTACTTC
TRBV10-3	-	TRBJ2-7	-	CAISDPLARHEQYF	TGTGCCATCAGTGACCCTCTAGCGCGGCACGAGCAGTACTTC
TRBV10-3	-	TRBJ2-2	-	CAIRAGETGELFF	TGTGCCATCAGGGCAGGGGAAACCGGGGAGCTGTTTTTT
TRBV21-1	-	TRBJ2-3	-	CASSKDNSGYLRLAGGPLDTQYF	TGTGCCAGCAGCAAAGATAACTCCGGATATTTGAGGCTAGCGGGAGGGCCCTTAGATACGCAGTATTTT
TRBV6-5	-	TRBJ2-3	TRBD2	CASSSTLAGGTDTQYF	TGTGCCAGCAGTTCCACACTAGCGGGGGGGACAGATACGCAGTATTTT
TRBV6-6	-	TRBJ2-7	-	CASSYSSAGADYEQYF	TGTGCCAGCAGTTACTCGAGTGCGGGGGCCGACTACGAGCAGTACTTC
TRBV7-2	-	TRBJ1-1	TRBD1	CASSLGTGRAEAFF	TGTGCCAGCAGCTTAGGGACAGGGAGGGCTGAAGCTTTCTTT
TRBV12-5	-	TRBJ1-2	TRBD1	CAAWTGYGYTF	TGTGCTGCGTGGACAGGGTATGGCTACACCTTC
TRBV30	-	TRBJ2-5	-	CAWSVSRETQYF	TGTGCCTGGAGTGTCTCTCGGGAGACCCAGTACTTC